Included here is one T cell receptor beta chain sequence, with context. No antigen is known for it. Nothing much larger sits one base from this clone, and base qualities are not available. The ViraFEST assay stimulated PBMC with viral peptide pools and then used TCR sequencing to identify antigen-specific CD4+ T cell clonotypes by expansion. After around 10 days of culture, CD4+ T cells were isolated with the EasySep CD4+ T cell isolation kit. Convalescent patients had PCR-confirmed SARS-CoV-2 infection between March and December 2020, before Alpha, Beta and Delta variants emerged in the United States. Two doses of either the BNT162b2 or the mRNA-1273 mRNA SARS-CoV-2 vaccine were administered to participants. A few million PBMC per well were cultured with 9 to 10 ug/ml peptides in IMDM containing 5% human AB serum, approximately 10 IU/ml IL-2 and gentamicin. Half of the culture medium was replaced with fresh IL-2-containing medium on days 3 and 7. Unless otherwise noted, each peptide stimulation condition was cultured in triplicate wells. PBMC were separated from whole blood using Ficoll-Paque Plus gradient centrifugation and were then either cryopreserved at -140C or used fresh. Overlapping peptide pools spanned the spike proteins of SARS-CoV-2 and the common cold coronaviruses HCoV-NL63, HCoV-OC43 and HCoV-229E. Genomic DNA was extracted from cultured CD4+ T cells with the QIAamp micro DNA kit.

Trimming takes 5 bases from V and 7 bases from J, and the germline ends sit 15 bases apart. Reading the germline V gene (reference sequence) gives CDR1 GTSNPN and CDR2 SVGIG. Measured from the cysteine to the phenylalanine, the CDR3 is 14 residues long. The sequence is cut down to CDR3 DNA, 42 bases in frame from base 1. Receptor libraries were prepared by the immunoSEQ multiplex PCR assay. DNA from the CD4+ T cells that had been cultured and isolated underwent TCR beta CDR3 sequencing. The source study handled its data this way. Non-productive TCR sequences were discarded, and reads were trimmed to the CDR3 region, with only CDR3s of 7 or more amino acids retained. Antigen-specific clonotypes were identified using the MANAFEST web app by comparison of expansion in peptide wells against reference cultures. To count as positive, a clone had to show expansion at FDR<0.05 compared with the reference and with all other wells, an odds ratio above 5, and a frequency above 0.1% in two replicate wells. Cross-reactive clonotypes were defined as significantly expanded in SARS-CoV-2 spike wells and in at least one common cold coronavirus spike condition. CDR3 similarity was assessed by Levenshtein distance using the stringdist R package, and unrooted trees were constructed with ape in R 3.6.1. TCRdb re-hosts the immuneACCESS table, in-frame sequences only. Its copies lack some clones; in the studies checked, an unresolved V gene accounts for under half of them, and the cause for the rest is not known. V and J calls and clone size are given by that table; D and trimming were obtained from the DNA. The table for this sample lists fewer than 15,000 clones; roughly 70% of them were counted only once. 20% to 25% of the sample comes from the top ten.

The source of the sample is a study of vaccination effects on CD4 cells after COVID-19 (dated by TCRdb to the early 2020s). Study-wide context: After vaccination, three convalescent patients were sampled both early (day +14) and late (day +241, +227, +161 respectively). Across the study, the median time from the second dose to post-vaccine sampling was 72 days (range 14 to 241). In both COVID-19 convalescent patients and infection-naive vaccine recipients, the study compared SARS-CoV-2 spike-specific CD4+ TCR repertoires from before mRNA vaccination with those from after it. The full study included 10 COVID-19 convalescent patients and several SARS-CoV-2-naive healthy vaccine recipients. Cultures from other donors in the study were sequenced using the Oncomine TCR Beta short-read assay on an Illumina iSeq 100.

Study-wide findings and limitations: In convalescent patients, the post-vaccine spike-reactive repertoire was composed mainly of new vaccine-induced clones that were largely distinct from infection-induced clones. Only a small number of convalescent patients were included, and no early post-infection timepoints were available, which limited the study. Marked clonal contraction was observed in both infection-induced and vaccine-induced clones at late post-vaccination timepoints, consistent with waning T cell responses.

The input for sequencing was CD4+ T cells from PBMCs cultured with HCoV-NL63 spike peptides, taken after COVID-19 vaccination. Explained via the paper, the cell subset or site label denotes: HCoV-NL63 spike overlapping peptide pool stimulation. The sequence joins TRBV30 to TRBJ1-6; too little of a D gene remains to name it. The sequence was collected from a human donor who had a prior SARS-CoV-2 infection. The CDR3: CAWAPKLPNSPLHF. The nucleotides are TGTGCCTGGGCACCGAAACTCCCAAATTCACCCCTCCACTTT.